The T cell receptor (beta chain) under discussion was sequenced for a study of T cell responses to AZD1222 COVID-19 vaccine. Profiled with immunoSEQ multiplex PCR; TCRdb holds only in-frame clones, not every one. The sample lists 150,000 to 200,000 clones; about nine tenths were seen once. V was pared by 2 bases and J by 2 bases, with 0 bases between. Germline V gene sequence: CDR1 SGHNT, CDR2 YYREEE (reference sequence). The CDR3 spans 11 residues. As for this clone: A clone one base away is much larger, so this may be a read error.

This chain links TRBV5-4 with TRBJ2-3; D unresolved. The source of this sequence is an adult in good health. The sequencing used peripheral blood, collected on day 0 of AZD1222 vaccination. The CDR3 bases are TGTGCCAGCAGCTTCACAGATACGCAGTATTTT. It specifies CASSFTDTQYF.